Each of the 16 T cell receptor beta chains below was sequenced from the same sample in a study of multiple sclerosis patients with progressive multifocal leukoencephalopathy. Specified time point: time of PML onset. The assay was immunoSEQ multiplex PCR, and TCRdb's table has in-frame clones only and misses some. This sample has fewer than 40,000 clones, with about nine tenths found just once. Sequences were derived from PBMCs, sampled from a patient treated with natalizumab. All receptors derive from a woman aged 40 to 50 with progressive multifocal leukoencephalopathy.

For the CDR3, the DNA is TGTGCCAGCAGGGTGACAGATACGCAGTATTTT. It is translated as CASRVTDTQYF. This chain joins TRBV6-1 and TRBJ2-3, with unresolved D. This CDR3 contains 11 residues. V was pared by 6 bases and J by 3 bases, with 4 bases between. The V gene's germline CDR1 is MNHNS and CDR2 SASEGT.

The rearrangement links TRBV11-2 to TRBJ1-1, with unresolved D. Germline CDR1 SGHAT, CDR2 FQNNGV. V was pared by 5 bases and J by 1 base, with 8 bases between. The CDR3 length is 13 residues. As DNA, the CDR3 is TGTGCCAGCAGCCACACAGCGAACACTGAAGCTTTCTTT. This codes for CASSHTANTEAFF.

Turning to this clone: The same CDR3 is also encoded by other DNA sequences in this sample. The V and J genes are TRBV30 and TRBJ2-3; the D call may be TRBD1 or TRBD2 (6 bases each). Germline V CDR1 and CDR2: GTSNPN, SVGIG (reference sequence). The CDR3 sequence is 15 residues long. V was cut by 5 bases and J by 3 bases, with 18 bases left in between. DNA for the CDR3: TGTGCCTGGCGGGGAGGAGGGGGGAGGACAGATACGCAGTATTTT. Its protein is CAWRGGGGRTDTQYF.

This sequence joins TRBV11-1 and TRBJ2-7, with D hard to call. The CDR3 runs to 15 residues. Germline lookup yields CDR1 SGHAT and CDR2 FQDESV (reference sequence). V dropped 5 bases and J dropped 0 bases, with 14 bases sitting between them. This chain's CDR3 is CASSPVVTSSYEQYF. The CDR3 bases are TGTGCCAGCAGCCCGGTAGTCACCAGCTCCTACGAGCAGTACTTC.

The chain recombines TRBV4-1 with TRBJ2-7; possibly TRBD2 for D (5 bases). Germline V CDR1 and CDR2: MGHRA, YSYEKL. This CDR3 is built from 13 residues. Trimming left V 8 bases short and J 3 bases short, with 14 bases between. The CDR3 spells CASAREAHYEQYF. CDR3 nucleotide sequence: TGCGCCAGCGCCCGGGAAGCTCACTACGAGCAGTACTTC.

The V call is TRBV28, the J call TRBJ1-1; possible D gene TRBD1, 6 bases. The CDR3 is 14 residues long. V dropped 6 bases and J dropped 6 bases, with 17 bases sitting between them. From germline, CDR1 is MDHEN and CDR2 SYDVKM. The CDR3 DNA follows: TGTGCCAGCAGCCTATTCCAGGGGAGCGCTGAAGCTTTCTTT. It yields the protein CASSLFQGSAEAFF.

The chain links TRBV5-1 to TRBJ2-3, with D possibly matching TRBD2 (5 bases). Germline assignment: CDR1 SGHRS and CDR2 YFSETQ. Trimming shortened V by 5 bases and J by 2 bases, and 12 bases separated the two germline ends. The CDR3 is made up of 14 amino acids. This chain's CDR3 is CASRLTRHTDTQYF. CDR3 coding DNA: TGCGCCAGCAGACTAACTAGGCACACAGATACGCAGTATTTT.

The chain couples TRBV5-6 to TRBJ2-7; D unclear. Germline V gene lookup returns CDR1 SGHDT and CDR2 YYEEEE. V was cut by 0 bases and J by 3 bases, with 10 bases left in between. The length of the CDR3 is 14 residues. The CDR3 sequence is CASSLAQSFYEQYF. The CDR3 bases are TGTGCCAGCAGCTTGGCCCAATCCTTCTACGAGCAGTACTTC.

The chain employs TRBV30 and TRBJ2-1; TRBD2 matches at 11 bases. Trimming took 3 bases from V and 9 from J; bases not matched to a gene: 13. Germline V gene data show CDR1 as GTSNPN and CDR2 as SVGIG (reference sequence). The CDR3 is 16 amino acids. CDR3 sequence reads: CAWRQGGSGREGEQFF. DNA for the CDR3: TGTGCCTGGAGACAGGGGGGTAGCGGGAGGGAGGGTGAGCAGTTCTTC.

The chain couples TRBV19 to TRBJ2-3; 13 positions match TRBD2. The germline V gene has CDR1 LNHDA and CDR2 SQIVND (reference sequence). This CDR3 comprises 15 residues. With V trimmed by 10 bases and J by 5 bases, 9 bases remained unmatched. This CDR3 is CATQEGLAGRDTQYF. Written as DNA, the CDR3 is TGTGCCACCCAGGAGGGACTAGCGGGAAGAGATACGCAGTATTTT.

The chain combines TRBV6-1 with TRBJ1-6; D possibly corresponds to TRBD1 (6 bases). Germline-derived CDR1 and CDR2 are MNHNS and SASEGT. V lost 5 bases and J 7 bases, leaving 15 bases between the germline ends. This CDR3 has 15 amino acids. CDR3 protein: CASSKQPGQNSPLHF. In nucleotides, the CDR3 is TGTGCCAGCAGTAAACAGCCGGGACAAAATTCACCCCTCCACTTT.

The gene calls are TRBV6-6 and TRBJ2-2; 7 bases fit TRBD1. With V trimmed by 6 bases and J by 3 bases, 7 bases remained unmatched. Germline assignment: CDR1 MNHNY and CDR2 SVGAGI (reference sequence). The CDR3 extends over 15 amino acids. CDR3 sequence reads: CASRSRDRDTGELFF. CDR3 sequence (DNA): TGTGCCAGCAGATCCCGGGACAGAGACACCGGGGAGCTGTTTTTT.

The chain joins TRBV19 to TRBJ1-5; 8 nucleotides line up with TRBD1. V was pared by 8 bases and J by 5 bases, with 5 bases of the junction left unmatched. Germline assignment: CDR1 LNHDA and CDR2 SQIVND (reference sequence). The CDR3 has 13 residues. The CDR3 here is CASQGQGHQPQHF. The DNA for the CDR3 is TGTGCCAGTCAAGGACAGGGCCATCAGCCCCAGCATTTT.

In this sample, this clone turned up once. The V call is TRBV7-3, the J call TRBJ1-6, with D maybe TRBD1 (5 bases). CDR3 length: 13 residues. Trimming left V 3 bases short and J 8 bases short, with 8 bases between. Per germline, CDR1 SGHTA and CDR2 FQGTGA. The CDR3 is CASSFGGDSPLHF. The CDR3 DNA reads TGTGCCAGCAGCTTCGGGGGAGATTCACCCCTCCACTTT.

V is TRBV7-7 and J is TRBJ2-2; D not resolved. The CDR3 consists of 14 residues. Germline V gives CDR1 SSHAT, CDR2 FNYEAQ (reference sequence). V was trimmed by 2 bases and J by 1 base, leaving 5 bases between them. CDR3 in DNA: TGTGCCAGCAGCTTAAACAAGAACACCGGGGAGCTGTTTTTT. It yields the protein CASSLNKNTGELFF. Using reference TRBV7-7 and TRBJ2-2 for the parts outside the CDR3, the full variable domain is GAGVSQSPRYKVTKRGQDVTLRCDPISSHATLYWYQQALGQGPEFLTYFNYEAQPDKSGLPSDRFSAERPEGSISTLTIQRTEQRDSAMYRCASSLNKNTGELFFGEGSRLTVL.

This chain links TRBV4-3 with TRBJ1-1, with D unresolved. V gave up 0 bases and J gave up 7 bases, with 15 bases separating them. The CDR3 runs to 15 residues. Germline V gene lookup returns CDR1 LGHNA and CDR2 YSLEER. CDR3: CASSQDHEGSNEAFF. The CDR3 DNA reads as TGCGCCAGCAGCCAAGATCACGAGGGCTCAAATGAAGCTTTCTTT.